One and the same sample provided the 25 T cell receptor beta chains below, sequenced in a study of blood T cell repertoires in COVID-19. Measured with immunoSEQ multiplex PCR; TCRdb has only the in-frame clones, and not every one. The sample has roughly 200,000 clones, less than 90% seen once. Material: peripheral blood. The origin of the receptors is a woman of 80 years or more with active or convalescent COVID-19.

The rearrangement links TRBV11-3 to TRBJ1-5; D is uncertain. Germline loops: CDR1 SGHNT, CDR2 YENEEA. Between the trimmed V and J ends, which lost 1 base and 6 bases, there was a span of 7 bases. The length of the CDR3 is 13 residues. The CDR3 region is CASSLGGGQPQHF. The DNA for the CDR3 is TGTGCCAGCAGCTTAGGTGGAGGTCAGCCCCAGCATTTT.

The rearrangement joins TRBV9 to TRBJ2-1; tentative D call: TRBD2 (6 bases). Germline V gene lookup returns CDR1 SGDLS and CDR2 YYNGEE. V lost 2 bases and J 0 bases, leaving 12 bases between the germline ends. This CDR3 spans 16 amino acids. CDR3 protein: CASSVTGLSSYNEQFF. The CDR3 region has the DNA TGTGCCAGCAGCGTGACGGGACTGAGCTCCTACAATGAGCAGTTCTTC.

In its sample, this clone was seen once. The CDR3 reads CASSSTRTGRGIDTQYF. CDR3 DNA sequence: TGTGCCAGCAGCTCCACCCGGACAGGGAGGGGAATAGATACGCAGTATTTT. The chain uses TRBV6-2 or TRBV6-3 and TRBJ2-3; D is perhaps TRBD1 (8 bases). The length of the CDR3 is 17 residues. Germline assignment: CDR1 MNHEY and CDR2 SVGEGT. V was shortened by 6 bases and J by 5 bases, with 24 bases between the two germline ends.

The chain carries TRBV21-1 and TRBJ2-6; TRBD1, as called in the table, went unchecked against the DNA. TRBV21-1 is recorded as a pseudogene. The CDR3 covers 22 residues. CDR3 bases: TGTGCCAGCAGCAAAGAAAGGCAGGGGAGTCCCTTCCCCCTCTCTGGGGCCAACGTCCTGACTTTC. Translating gives CASSKERQGSPFPLSGANVLTF.

V gene TRBV6-5 combines with J gene TRBJ2-7, with 13 bases matching TRBD2. Germline CDR1 is MNHEY and CDR2 is SVGAGI. V shed 6 bases, J shed 9 bases, and the junction held 5 bases outside the gene matches. CDR3 length: 13 residues. CDR3 region: CASSGLAGVWQYF. The CDR3 DNA reads as TGTGCCAGCAGCGGACTAGCGGGAGTTTGGCAGTACTTC.

V is TRBV5-6 and J is TRBJ1-2; TRBD1 agrees at 7 bases. Germline CDR1 is SGHDT and CDR2 is YYEEEE. CDR3 size: 17 residues. Trimming cost V 2 bases and J 4 bases; bases outside gene matches: 14. CDR3 DNA: TGTGCCAGCAGCTTCGGGGCACAGGGGAGAGGGTTCTATGGCTACACCTTC. Its translation: CASSFGAQGRGFYGYTF.

The rearrangement joins TRBV7-9 to TRBJ1-2; D is unclear. The CDR3 contains 13 residues. V gave up 1 base and J gave up 5 bases, with 8 bases separating them. In germline, CDR1 is SEHNR, CDR2 FQNEAQ (reference sequence). Written as DNA, the CDR3 is TGTGCCAGCAGCTTAGGCGGGAGGTATGGCTACACCTTC. Protein product: CASSLGGRYGYTF.

This clone was counted a single time. V usage is TRBV28 and J usage is TRBJ1-3, with D perhaps matching TRBD1 (6 bases). The germline V gene encodes CDR1 MDHEN and CDR2 SYDVKM. V was clipped by 5 bases and J by 0 bases, with 17 bases between them. The CDR3 has 17 amino acids. Here the CDR3 reads CASSPMWTDNSGNTIYF. For the CDR3, the DNA is TGTGCCAGCAGTCCAATGTGGACAGACAACTCTGGAAACACCATATATTTT.

The rearrangement uses TRBV30 and TRBJ2-1; 14 bases align to TRBD2. V lost 6 bases, J lost 6 bases, and 4 bases stayed unmatched. CDR1 and CDR2 (germline): GTSNPN, SVGIG (reference sequence). The CDR3 loop spans 14 amino acids. CDR3 DNA sequence: TGTGCCTGCCAGGGACTAGCGGGGGTCAATGAGCAGTTCTTC. It translates to CACQGLAGVNEQFF.

The chain recombines TRBV12-3 or TRBV12-4 with TRBJ2-3; D unresolved. The CDR3 length is 13 residues. Trimming took 6 bases from V and 2 from J, leaving 9 bases between them. The chain's CDR3 is CASSPQFTDTQYF. In DNA, the CDR3 is TGTGCCAGCAGCCCTCAGTTCACAGATACGCAGTATTTT.

The J gene is TRBJ2-7, the V gene TRBV4-3, with 8 bases identical to TRBD1. This CDR3 is built from 14 residues. Germline V lookup: CDR1 LGHNA, CDR2 YSLEER. Trimming removed 4 bases from V and 3 bases from J; junction bases left unmatched: 5. The CDR3 loop is CASSRGTGDYEQYF. The CDR3 nucleotides read TGCGCCAGCAGCCGCGGGACAGGAGACTACGAGCAGTACTTC.

The chain employs TRBV29-1 and TRBJ2-3; D may be TRBD2 (6 bases). Per germline, CDR1 SQVTM and CDR2 ANQGSEA. The V and J ends lost 5 bases and 4 bases respectively, with 10 bases between them. This CDR3 is 12 amino acids long. The CDR3 loop is CSVLEGSDTQYF. CDR3 coding DNA: TGCAGCGTTTTGGAGGGATCAGATACGCAGTATTTT.

This chain connects TRBV6-5 to TRBJ2-1; 12 bases line up with TRBD2. V trimming: 6 bases; J trimming: 4 bases; junction bases outside the gene matches: 4. Germline CDR1 reads MNHEY; CDR2 reads SVGAGI. CDR3 length equals 15 residues. CDR3: CASRASGGGYNEQFF. Here the CDR3 DNA reads TGTGCCAGCAGAGCTAGCGGGGGGGGTTACAATGAGCAGTTCTTC.

The chain couples TRBV7-2 to TRBJ2-5; 9 nucleotides match TRBD1. J lost 1 base, V lost 1 base, and 1 base had no gene match. The germline gives CDR1 SGHTA, CDR2 FQGNSA. There are 15 residues in the CDR3. The CDR3 region is CASSLVQGAQETQYF. In nucleotides, the CDR3 is TGTGCCAGCAGCTTAGTACAGGGGGCCCAAGAGACCCAGTACTTC.

This clone was detected many times. The chain has TRBV6-5 and TRBJ2-2, with D perhaps TRBD1 (6 bases). Trimming left V 7 bases short and J 1 base short, with 10 bases between. Germline V gives CDR1 MNHEY, CDR2 SVGAGI. The CDR3 is 14 amino acids. The CDR3 region has the DNA TGTGCCAGCACCGGGACACGGAACACCGGGGAGCTGTTTTTT. Residues: CASTGTRNTGELFF.

The chain links TRBV6-5 to TRBJ2-5; tentative D call: TRBD2 (6 bases). This CDR3 comprises 15 residues. V was clipped by 6 bases and J by 2 bases, with 16 bases between them. Looked up from germline, CDR1 is MNHEY and CDR2 is SVGAGI. The CDR3 region is CASSQRAGQQETQYF. The CDR3 nucleotides read TGTGCCAGCAGCCAACGAGCGGGTCAACAAGAGACCCAGTACTTC.

The CDR3 coding sequence is TGCAGCGGAGGGACTAGCGGGTCACTCACAGATACGCAGTATTTT. This translates into CSGGTSGSLTDTQYF. V gene TRBV29-1 combines with J gene TRBJ2-3, with 12 bases lining up with TRBD2. J was trimmed by 2 bases and V by 7 bases; bases with no gene match: 7. CDR1 and CDR2 from the germline V gene are SQVTM and ANQGSEA. The CDR3 consists of 15 residues.

As DNA, the CDR3 is TGTGCCATCAGTGATAGCGGGTCCTTCCTAGCCAAAAACATTCAGTACTTC. Protein sequence: CAISDSGSFLAKNIQYF. This sequence joins TRBV10-3 and TRBJ2-4; 7 nucleotides agree with TRBD2. V was clipped by 3 bases and J by 0 bases; unmatched bases: 8. The CDR3 loop spans 17 amino acids. Germline loops: CDR1 ENHRY, CDR2 SYGVKD.

The CDR3 reads CASSPVAQGLASYNEQFF. CDR3 nucleotides: TGTGCCAGCAGCCCAGTTGCCCAGGGGCTAGCTTCCTACAATGAGCAGTTCTTC. The rearrangement uses TRBV11-3 and TRBJ2-1, with a tentative D call TRBD1 (6 bases). The CDR3 is 18 amino acids. Germline CDR1 SGHNT, CDR2 YENEEA. Trimming pared 5 bases from V and 1 base from J, leaving 21 bases between. The complete variable domain, with remaining parts taken from reference TRBV11-3 and TRBJ2-1, reads EAGVVQSPRYKIIEKKQPVAFWCNPISGHNTLYWYLQNLGQGPELLIRYENEEAVDDSQLPKDRFSAERLKGVDSTLKIQPAELGDSAVYLCASSPVAQGLASYNEQFFGPGTRLTVL.

The chain combines TRBV9 with TRBJ1-4; TRBD1 is a possible D gene (6 bases). CDR3 length equals 15 residues. V was shortened by 0 bases and J by 6 bases, with 12 bases between the two germline ends. From germline, CDR1 is SGDLS and CDR2 YYNGEE. CDR3 region: CASSVGEGTYEKLFF. In DNA, the CDR3 is TGTGCCAGCAGCGTAGGGGAGGGGACATATGAAAAACTGTTTTTT.

The chain uses TRBV7-9 and TRBJ1-2, with TRBD1 matching 10 bases. CDR3 length: 15 amino acids. The germline V gene has CDR1 SEHNR and CDR2 FQNEAQ (reference sequence). V shed 1 base and J 4 bases; nucleotides not matched to a gene: 3. The chain's CDR3 is CASSLVGQGVYGYTF. The CDR3 bases are TGTGCCAGCAGCTTAGTTGGACAGGGGGTCTATGGCTACACCTTC.

This chain joins TRBV6-5 and TRBJ1-4; D possibly corresponds to TRBD1 (5 bases). This CDR3 comprises 14 residues. Germline assignment: CDR1 MNHEY and CDR2 SVGAGI. V dropped 5 bases and J dropped 5 bases, with 12 bases sitting between them. In nucleotides, the CDR3 is TGTGCCAGCAGTCTGGGGGGAGGGAATGAAAAACTGTTTTTT. Translating gives CASSLGGGNEKLFF.

The rearrangement links TRBV4-2 to TRBJ2-1, with 8 bases that match TRBD1. Germline CDR1 reads LGHNA; CDR2 reads YNFKEQ. The CDR3 has 17 amino acids. The J segment lost 0 bases and the V segment lost 3 bases, leaving 7 bases of the junction unmatched. The CDR3 sequence is CASSHPGGYPSYNEQFF. The CDR3 nucleotides are TGTGCCAGCAGCCATCCAGGGGGCTACCCCTCCTACAATGAGCAGTTCTTC.

The rearrangement uses TRBV6-2 or TRBV6-3 and TRBJ2-3, with TRBD1 matching 7 bases. The CDR3 is 16 residues long. V lost 6 bases and J lost 2; bases outside the gene matches: 11. Germline assignment: CDR1 MNHEY and CDR2 SVGEGT. CDR3 nucleotides: TGTGCCAGCAGCCGACGAGGGACAGTCGACACAGATACGCAGTATTTT. Translation gives CASSRRGTVDTDTQYF.

Of note for this clone: The same CDR3 also results from other DNA sequences found in this sample. This chain joins TRBV3-1 (or the pseudogene TRBV3-2) and TRBJ2-5; 7 bases line up with TRBD2. Trimming removed 1 base from V and 5 bases from J; junction bases left unmatched: 4. In germline, CDR1 is LGHDT, CDR2 YNNKEL (reference sequence). CDR3 length: 14 amino acids. CDR3 in DNA: TGTGCCAGCAGCCAAGCGGGGGGTAGGGAGACCCAGTACTTC. Translated: CASSQAGGRETQYF.